The rows below give T cell receptor beta chains drawn from one sample of a study of cytomegalovirus exposure and HLA in healthy donors. Profiling relied on immunoSEQ multiplex PCR, and the TCRdb table lists in-frame clones only, not all of them. The table lists nearly 110,000 clones, 65% to 80% of them singletons. The sample taken for sequencing was PBMCs. Every receptor here comes from a man aged 60 to 75 in good health and CMV-seronegative. Each CDR3 is given with its conserved first and last residue. The order of the fields is V gene, clone size, J gene, CDR3 protein. Clone size is shown for a subset of rows, as once, few, many or a class of expanded clone.

v_call: TRBV7-9
clone_size: few
j_call: TRBJ1-2
cdr3_aa: CASSTRQGHGYTF

v_call: TRBV7-8
clone_size: once
j_call: TRBJ2-5
cdr3_aa: CASRKLAEVETQYF

v_call: TRBV5-1
clone_size: NA
j_call: TRBJ1-4
cdr3_aa: CASSIGVTGSLEKLFF

v_call: TRBV11-2
clone_size: NA
j_call: TRBJ1-6
cdr3_aa: CASSLDVLPNSPLHF

v_call: TRBV6-5
clone_size: NA
j_call: TRBJ1-6
cdr3_aa: CASTQAEQGGSPLHF

v_call: TRBV5-4
clone_size: NA
j_call: TRBJ2-3
cdr3_aa: CASSLGAGAGDTQYF

v_call: TRBV18
clone_size: NA
j_call: TRBJ1-4
cdr3_aa: CASSETGVDEKLFF

v_call: TRBV4-3
clone_size: few
j_call: TRBJ2-1
cdr3_aa: CASSQRQGSYNEQFF

v_call: TRBV15
clone_size: NA
j_call: TRBJ2-4
cdr3_aa: CATSREGTSGEGQLGIQYF

v_call: TRBV7-9
clone_size: NA
j_call: TRBJ1-6
cdr3_aa: CASSLHRGSPNSPLHF

v_call: TRBV28
clone_size: NA
j_call: TRBJ2-7
cdr3_aa: CASSSPDRSYEQYF

v_call: TRBV7-2
clone_size: NA
j_call: TRBJ2-3
cdr3_aa: CASSLLAGTDTQYF

v_call: TRBV4-3
clone_size: NA
j_call: TRBJ1-5
cdr3_aa: CASSQDPPRVNQPQHF

v_call: TRBV5-8
clone_size: once
j_call: TRBJ1-4
cdr3_aa: CASRPGNYATNEKLFF

v_call: TRBV19
clone_size: NA
j_call: TRBJ2-5
cdr3_aa: CASLTSGEETQYF

v_call: TRBV9
clone_size: NA
j_call: TRBJ2-2
cdr3_aa: CASSVSGQGLSGLFF

v_call: TRBV15
clone_size: NA
j_call: TRBJ1-2
cdr3_aa: CATSRDRQWKGYTF

v_call: TRBV4-1
clone_size: NA
j_call: TRBJ1-3
cdr3_aa: CASSQIMATAGNTIYF

v_call: TRBV27
clone_size: NA
j_call: TRBJ1-1
cdr3_aa: CASSTKRQGRAFF

v_call: TRBV5-1
clone_size: NA
j_call: TRBJ2-2
cdr3_aa: CASSPTGVTGELFF

v_call: TRBV19
clone_size: NA
j_call: TRBJ2-7
cdr3_aa: CASSIQGTYEQYF

v_call: TRBV30
clone_size: NA
j_call: TRBJ2-2
cdr3_aa: CAWGKTLHTGELFF

v_call: TRBV29-1
clone_size: once
j_call: TRBJ2-3
cdr3_aa: CSVVGSTDTQYF

v_call: TRBV9
clone_size: NA
j_call: TRBJ1-1
cdr3_aa: CASSVIGNTEAFF

v_call: TRBV4-2
clone_size: NA
j_call: TRBJ2-2
cdr3_aa: CASSQVGTRNTGELFF

v_call: TRBV7-3
clone_size: NA
j_call: TRBJ1-1
cdr3_aa: CASSLYPQGAGTEAFF

v_call: TRBV28
clone_size: once
j_call: TRBJ2-1
cdr3_aa: CASTGSPALHEQFF

v_call: TRBV6-4
clone_size: NA
j_call: TRBJ2-1
cdr3_aa: CASSIGGAQNEQFF

v_call: TRBV5-1
clone_size: NA
j_call: TRBJ1-4
cdr3_aa: CASTDEPGEKLFF

v_call: TRBV7-2
clone_size: NA
j_call: TRBJ1-2
cdr3_aa: CASSLARAGWYGYTF

v_call: TRBV11-2
clone_size: NA
j_call: TRBJ2-2
cdr3_aa: CASSLGLDGELFF

v_call: TRBV29-1
clone_size: NA
j_call: TRBJ1-1
cdr3_aa: CSVDRGTDTEAFF

v_call: TRBV10-3
clone_size: NA
j_call: TRBJ1-5
cdr3_aa: CAISGTGNSNQPQHF

v_call: TRBV4-1
clone_size: once
j_call: TRBJ2-2
cdr3_aa: CASSHRADNTGELFF

v_call: TRBV13
clone_size: NA
j_call: TRBJ2-2
cdr3_aa: CASSRITGQINTGELFF

v_call: TRBV6-5
clone_size: NA
j_call: TRBJ2-7
cdr3_aa: CATYPRGVLYEQYF

v_call: TRBV28
clone_size: NA
j_call: TRBJ2-1
cdr3_aa: CASSPPGAWEQFF

v_call: TRBV5-4
clone_size: few
j_call: TRBJ1-1
cdr3_aa: CASSSRQLNTEAFF

v_call: TRBV6-5
clone_size: NA
j_call: TRBJ1-1
cdr3_aa: CASSRQGAKTEAFF

v_call: TRBV5-1
clone_size: NA
j_call: TRBJ1-6
cdr3_aa: CASSLEPGALTSPLHF

v_call: TRBV27
clone_size: NA
j_call: TRBJ1-5
cdr3_aa: CASSPWQASNQPQHF

v_call: TRBV5-1
clone_size: NA
j_call: TRBJ1-1
cdr3_aa: CASSLSWTPDTEAFF

v_call: TRBV18
clone_size: NA
j_call: TRBJ2-3
cdr3_aa: CASSSSTSGGGTDTQYF

v_call: TRBV7-8
clone_size: few
j_call: TRBJ1-6
cdr3_aa: CASSFQMPGQGLSPLHF

v_call: TRBV27
clone_size: NA
j_call: TRBJ1-5
cdr3_aa: CASSLDRGGQPQHF

v_call: TRBV30
clone_size: once
j_call: TRBJ1-5
cdr3_aa: CAYKDRSQPQHF

v_call: TRBV7-3
clone_size: NA
j_call: TRBJ2-5
cdr3_aa: CASSFSGGRGETQYF